The 10 T cell receptor beta chains reported below all come from one sample, sequenced in a study of shared clonotypes between healthy human individuals. Produced via immunoSEQ multiplex PCR; TCRdb's table is partial and in-frame only. The table has about 530,000 clones, roughly 95% seen once. The sample consisted of naive CD4+ T cells sorted from blood. This sample's subset: CD45RA+ positively selected. Every receptor here comes from a woman aged 30 to 39 in good health.

This sequence joins TRBV28 and TRBJ2-7, with TRBD1 identical over 9 bases. The CDR3 extends over 14 amino acids. CDR1 MDHEN and CDR2 SYDVKM come from the germline V gene. After removal of 4 bases from V and 6 bases from J, the junction contained 7 bases not matched to a gene. The CDR3 DNA reads as TGTGCCAGCAGTTCCGCCGGGACAGGGAGCGAGCAGTACTTC. Amino acid sequence: CASSSAGTGSEQYF.

This clone was recorded only once. This sequence joins TRBV2 and TRBJ2-3; D unresolved. The CDR3 consists of 12 residues. V shed 7 bases and J shed 5 bases, with 10 bases lying between them. Germline V gives CDR1 SNHLY, CDR2 FYNNEI. The CDR3 region has the DNA TGTGCCAGCAACACCGACGTAGATACGCAGTATTTT. Its translation is CASNTDVDTQYF.

This chain links TRBV19 with TRBJ2-5; D remains unclear. CDR1 is LNHDA, CDR2 SQIVND, per germline (reference sequence). V was shortened by 4 bases and J by 1 base, with 7 bases between the two germline ends. This CDR3 region has 13 residues. The CDR3: CASSRGFQETQYF. Here the CDR3 DNA reads TGTGCCAGTAGTAGGGGATTCCAAGAGACCCAGTACTTC.

The chain carries TRBV2 and TRBJ1-1; 7 bases map to TRBD1. From germline, CDR1 is SNHLY and CDR2 FYNNEI. V lost 4 bases to trimming and J lost 1 base; unmatched junction nucleotides: 18. This CDR3 has 19 amino acids. The CDR3 protein is CASSVAPSHYDRANTEAFF. As DNA, the CDR3 is TGTGCCAGCAGTGTCGCCCCGTCCCATTACGACAGGGCGAACACTGAAGCTTTCTTT.

Here the CDR3 DNA reads TGTGCCAGTAGTATAGCGGGGGTCATGAACACTGAAGCTTTCTTT. Protein: CASSIAGVMNTEAFF. The chain is built from TRBV19 and TRBJ1-1, with TRBD1 as a possible D gene (5 bases). Trimming cost V 1 base and J 0 bases, with 9 bases left between them. Per the germline V gene, CDR1 is LNHDA and CDR2 is SQIVND (reference sequence). The CDR3 has 15 amino acids.

This sequence joins TRBV11-2 and TRBJ2-7; D is perhaps TRBD1 (6 bases). Germline V gene sequence: CDR1 SGHAT, CDR2 FQNNGV. This CDR3 region has 16 residues. V lost 0 bases to trimming and J lost 5 bases, with 17 bases between them. The CDR3 coding sequence is TGTGCCAGCAGCTTAGAGGGTGGAGTCAGGGGCCACGAGCAGTACTTC. Translating gives CASSLEGGVRGHEQYF.

The rearrangement joins TRBV5-4 to TRBJ2-6; D not certain. Germline-derived CDR1 and CDR2 are SGHNT and YYREEE (reference sequence). The CDR3 contains 20 residues. V was trimmed by 4 bases and J by 0 bases, leaving 23 bases between them. The CDR3 protein is CASSRYRAIGRSSGANVLTF. CDR3 nucleotide sequence: TGTGCCAGCAGCAGGTACCGGGCCATCGGACGCAGCTCTGGGGCCAACGTCCTGACTTTC.

This chain links TRBV10-3 with TRBJ1-5, with D possibly being TRBD1 (5 bases). There are 13 residues in the CDR3. The ends were cut back, 6 bases at V and 0 bases at J, with 6 bases in the middle. Germline V gives CDR1 ENHRY, CDR2 SYGVKD. CDR3 region: CAISGGSNQPQHF. CDR3 coding DNA: TGTGCCATCAGCGGGGGTAGCAATCAGCCCCAGCATTTT.

V usage is TRBV7-9 and J usage is TRBJ2-5; D unresolved. The germline CDR1 and CDR2 sequences are SEHNR and FQNEAQ (reference sequence). Trimming removed 5 bases at V and 8 bases at J, with 12 bases between. The length of the CDR3 is 12 residues. In nucleotides, the CDR3 is TGTGCCAGCAGCATAATCCTAGACACCCAGTACTTC. Translation gives CASSIILDTQYF. The whole variable domain, filled in from reference TRBV7-9 and TRBJ2-5, reads DTGVSQNPRHKITKRGQNVTFRCDPISEHNRLYWYRQTLGQGPEFLTYFQNEAQLEKSRLLSDRFSAERPKGSFSTLEIQRTEQGDSAMYLCASSIILDTQYFGPGTRLLVL.

The chain employs TRBV28 and TRBJ1-2, with TRBD1 as a possible D gene (6 bases). Trimming left V 7 bases short and J 9 bases short, with 18 bases between. The CDR3 has 13 amino acids. Germline V CDR1 and CDR2: MDHEN, SYDVKM. The CDR3, as DNA: TGTGCCAGCACCCGGGACAAATCGTCTCGCTACACCTTC. Its translation: CASTRDKSSRYTF.